Below are 16 T cell receptor beta chains sequenced from a single sample in a study of T-cell reconstitution after alpha-beta-depleted transplantation in children. A TCRbeta library incorporating unique molecular identifiers was prepared. TCRdb processed the PCR reads anew with MiXCR; each CDR3 protein has one entry. The profile shows some 130,000 distinct CDR3 sequences, roughly 10% of them singletons. The starting material was PBMCs, mostly from graft donor cells, obtained 180 days after TCRalphabeta/CD19-depleted stem cell transplant. The receptors originated from a girl under three years old who had a stem cell transplant for combined immunodeficiency, so the T cells may come from the graft donor.

This clonotype was observed a handful of times. This chain links TRBV20-1 with TRBJ1-2; D unresolved. V shed 3 bases and J shed 4 bases, with 3 bases lying between them. Per the germline V gene, CDR1 is DFQATT and CDR2 is SNEGSKA (reference sequence). The length of the CDR3 is 10 residues. The CDR3 protein is CSARGYGYTF. Written as DNA, the CDR3 is TGCAGTGCTAGGGGCTATGGCTACACCTTC.

This clonotype was observed a few times. The V call is TRBV24-1, the J call TRBJ2-1; 8 nucleotides agree with TRBD1. Germline values: CDR1 KGHDR, CDR2 SFDVKD. Trimming cost V 5 bases and J 12 bases; bases outside gene matches: 2. The CDR3 totals 11 residues. CDR3 DNA: TGTGCCACCAGTGTGGGGACAGGGCAGTTCTTC. Its translation: CATSVGTGQFF.

This chain links TRBV5-6 with TRBJ2-2; weak D call: TRBD1 (5 bases). The CDR3 is 14 residues long. With 5 bases removed from V and 6 bases from J, the gap between germline ends came to 14 bases. Per germline, CDR1 SGHDT and CDR2 YYEEEE. The CDR3: CASSSRGSSGELFF. Written as DNA, the CDR3 is TGTGCCAGCAGTTCTAGGGGTTCCTCCGGGGAGCTGTTTTTT.

A few counts support this clonotype. This CDR3 reads CASSLSGNTGELFF. The CDR3 DNA sequence: TGTGCCAGCAGCTTGTCGGGGAACACCGGGGAGCTGTTTTTT. This rearrangement joins TRBV7-2 to TRBJ2-2; D gene uncertain. The V gene's germline CDR1 is SGHTA and CDR2 FQGNSA. This CDR3 region has 14 residues. Trimming took 3 bases from V and 1 from J, leaving 6 bases between them.

This clonotype was found many times. This chain joins TRBV10-3 and TRBJ2-2; 10 nucleotides align to TRBD2. The CDR3 length is 13 residues. The V segment lost 6 bases and the J segment 10 bases; nucleotides outside the gene matches: 5. CDR1 and CDR2 (germline): ENHRY, SYGVKD. The CDR3 region is CAIRSGRAEELFF. CDR3 nucleotide sequence: TGTGCCATCAGGAGCGGGAGGGCGGAGGAGCTGTTTTTT.

The chain is built from TRBV24-1 and TRBJ2-1; tentative D call: TRBD1 (6 bases). This CDR3 is built from 14 residues. V shed 2 bases and J shed 4 bases, with 8 bases lying between them. CDR1 is KGHDR and CDR2 is SFDVKD in the germline V gene. In nucleotides, the CDR3 is TGTGCCACCAGTGATTCACAGGGATACAATGAGCAGTTCTTC. Encoded protein: CATSDSQGYNEQFF.

The rearrangement uses TRBV5-1 and TRBJ1-2; 7 nucleotides line up with TRBD1. CDR3 length: 14 residues. Germline trimming cut 0 bases from V and 4 bases from J; bases unmatched to any gene: 3. Germline CDR1 and CDR2: SGHRS and YFSETQ. The CDR3 protein is CASSLEGAGYGYTF. CDR3 nucleotides: TGCGCCAGCAGCTTGGAGGGGGCTGGCTATGGCTACACCTTC.

This clonotype was counted ten times or more. This chain joins TRBV3-1 and TRBJ2-7; 7 nucleotides agree with TRBD1. The CDR3 is made up of 15 amino acids. V was pared by 0 bases and J by 5 bases, with 7 bases of the junction left unmatched. Looked up from germline, CDR1 is LGHDT and CDR2 is YNNKEL (reference sequence). The chain's CDR3 is CASSQEQQGKNEQYF. CDR3 sequence (DNA): TGTGCCAGCAGCCAAGAACAACAGGGGAAAAACGAGCAGTACTTC.

This clonotype turned up a few times. V is TRBV7-8 and J is TRBJ1-1; D unclear. Looked up from germline, CDR1 is SGHVS and CDR2 is FQNEAQ. Trimming took off 0 bases at V and 12 bases at J, with 14 bases between the two ends. This CDR3 comprises 13 residues. This chain's CDR3 is CASSLAQLRRTFF. CDR3 in DNA: TGTGCCAGCAGCTTAGCGCAGCTGCGGCGAACTTTCTTT.

This clonotype has only a few counts. This CDR3 reads CASSQGLSVYEQYF. The CDR3 DNA sequence: TGTGCCAGCAGCCAAGGTCTTAGCGTCTACGAGCAGTACTTC. The rearrangement links TRBV3-1 to TRBJ2-7; D may be TRBD2 (5 bases). The CDR3 contains 14 residues. V lost 1 base and J 3 bases, leaving 10 bases between the germline ends. Germline assignment: CDR1 LGHDT and CDR2 YNNKEL (reference sequence).

This clonotype was seen only a few times. V usage is TRBV19 and J usage is TRBJ2-5; TRBD1 is a possible D gene (7 bases). Germline V lookup: CDR1 LNHDA, CDR2 SQIVND (reference sequence). CDR3 size: 15 residues. Trimming removed 4 bases from V and 3 bases from J, with 15 bases in between. The DNA of the CDR3 is TGTGCCAGTAGTAAAAGGAGGGGGCATGAAGAGACCCAGTACTTC. Protein product: CASSKRRGHEETQYF. The entire variable domain, with the rest obtained from reference TRBV19 and TRBJ2-5, is as follows: DGGITQSPKYLFRKEGQNVTLSCEQNLNHDAMYWYRQDPGQGLRLIYYSQIVNDFQKGDIAEGYSVSREKKESFPLTVTSAQKNPTAFYLCASSKRRGHEETQYFGPGTRLLVL.

The chain uses TRBV6-5 and TRBJ2-2, with D perhaps matching TRBD1 (6 bases). The CDR3 spans 15 residues. Germline assignment: CDR1 MNHEY and CDR2 SVGAGI. Trimming removed 6 bases from V and 0 bases from J, with 11 bases in between. In DNA form, the CDR3 reads TGTGCCAGCAGCCGACAGGTCCCGAACACCGGGGAGCTGTTTTTT. Translating it yields CASSRQVPNTGELFF.

This clonotype was seen a few times. V usage is TRBV5-1 and J usage is TRBJ2-5; 8 nucleotides align to TRBD1. The junction had 17 bases not matched to a gene; V was cut back by 3 bases and J by 4 bases. This CDR3 region has 18 residues. Germline V lookup: CDR1 SGHRS, CDR2 YFSETQ. Here the CDR3 DNA reads TGCGCCAGCAGCTCCTCCTTACGAAGACAGGGGACGGGAGAGACCCAGTACTTC. Translated: CASSSSLRRQGTGETQYF.

This chain links TRBV20-1 with TRBJ2-4, with D possibly matching TRBD2 (5 bases). This CDR3 spans 15 amino acids. Trimming pared 0 bases from V and 8 bases from J, leaving 17 bases between. Germline V lookup: CDR1 DFQATT, CDR2 SNEGSKA (reference sequence). CDR3 sequence: CSARDHGGRRDIQYF. The DNA for the CDR3 is TGCAGTGCTAGAGATCACGGCGGGCGGCGGGACATTCAGTACTTC.

The chain combines TRBV20-1 with TRBJ2-7; D is uncertain. V was pared by 2 bases and J by 3 bases, with 14 bases between. CDR1 is DFQATT, CDR2 SNEGSKA, per germline (reference sequence). There are 14 residues in the CDR3. CDR3 DNA sequence: TGCAGTGCTAGATCTCATGGGGATGGCTACGAGCAGTACTTC. Translating it yields CSARSHGDGYEQYF.

The table lists this clonotype with a few counts. The chain recombines TRBV29-1 with TRBJ2-7; 9 bases line up with TRBD2. The CDR3 runs to 16 residues. Trimming at V came to 2 bases and at J to 2 bases, leaving 10 bases not matched to a gene. CDR1 SQVTM and CDR2 ANQGSEA come from the germline V gene. In nucleotides, the CDR3 is TGCAGCGTTGAATTGGTAGCGGGAGCCCCAACCTACGAGCAGTACTTC. Translating gives CSVELVAGAPTYEQYF.